A selection of T cell receptor beta chains follows, all from one sample in a study of regulatory T cells in long-lasting Graves disease. Via MiXCR, TCRdb re-called the multiplex PCR reads, giving one row per CDR3 protein. The repertoire consists of hundreds of thousands of distinct CDR3 sequences, with 15% to 20% occurring once and the leading ten covering 15% to 20%. The data were also submitted as part of a second study, on T cells in Graves' hyperthyroidism and ophthalmopathy.

Here the sequenced sample was peripheral blood mononuclear cells (PBMCs), taken at new diagnosis, from a patient treated with antithyroid drugs. These receptors were obtained from a woman between 25 and 40 years old with Graves disease. Each CDR3 is given with its conserved first and last residue. The D gene is left open where the match is weak. Not all rows give a size; the values are once, few, many and, for expanded clones, a class.

V,J,D,size,DNA,CDR3
TRBV6-1,TRBJ1-3,.,.,TGTGCTACGCAGGCGGAATCTGGAAACACCATATATTTT,CATQAESGNTIYF
TRBV7-2,TRBJ2-2,.,many,TGTGCCAGCAGCTGGGACCTACGAAGGGGGGAGCTGTTTTTT,CASSWDLRRGELFF
TRBV4-1,TRBJ2-7,TRBD2,.,TGCGCCAGCAGCCAAAAAGCGGGGTCCCCCTACGAGCAGTACTTC,CASSQKAGSPYEQYF
TRBV24-1,TRBJ2-3,.,few,TGTGCCACCAGTGACCTAGCGAGTCGCACAGGTACGCAGTATTTT,CATSDLASRTGTQYF
TRBV7-8,TRBJ1-1,TRBD1,many,TGTGCCTGCGCCCAGGGGACAGGGCAGAACACTGAAGCTTTCTTT,CACAQGTGQNTEAFF
TRBV20-1,TRBJ2-7,TRBD2,.,TGCAGTGCTAGGTACCTCCAAGCGGGAGGGATCTACGAGCAGTACTTC,CSARYLQAGGIYEQYF
TRBV7-9,TRBJ1-3,.,.,TGTGCCAGCAGCTTTGGGGCTTTAGCTGGAAACACCATATATTTT,CASSFGALAGNTIYF
TRBV20-1,TRBJ1-4,.,.,TGCAGTGCTGGATTGGTCAGCCCCGGGGGTGAAAAACTGTTTTTT,CSAGLVSPGGEKLFF
TRBV5-1,TRBJ1-4,.,.,TGTGCCAGCAGCTTGATCACAGTATCTAATGAAAAACTGTTTTTT,CASSLITVSNEKLFF
TRBV20-1,TRBJ2-7,.,.,TGCAGTGCTAGAGAAAGGACAGATTCCTACGAGCAGTACTTC,CSARERTDSYEQYF
TRBV7-8,TRBJ2-3,.,.,TGTGCCAGCAGCAATCCCGGTTCGGGGAGTACGCAGTATTTT,CASSNPGSGSTQYF
TRBV7-2,TRBJ2-3,.,.,TGTGCCAGCAGCCCCCCCCGCGATACGCAGTATTTT,CASSPPRDTQYF
TRBV2,TRBJ2-2,TRBD1,many,TGTGCCAGCAGAATACAGGGGGCGTTGGTCGGGGAGCTGTTTTTT,CASRIQGALVGELFF
TRBV7-9,TRBJ2-7,TRBD1,few,TGTGCCAGCAGCTTAGTATCCGGGACAGGAGGATACGAGCAGTACTTC,CASSLVSGTGGYEQYF
TRBV29-1,TRBJ1-2,TRBD1,few,TGCAGCGTTGTTGACAGGGATTTTTCTGGCTACACCTTC,CSVVDRDFSGYTF
TRBV19,TRBJ2-3,.,.,TGTGCCAGTAGTTTCGGGATGACTCAAGGCTCAAAAGGAAATACGCAGTATTTT,CASSFGMTQGSKGNTQYF
TRBV29-1,TRBJ2-1,.,.,TGCAGCGTCTTCACCGGGACCGGGCTTGATGAGCAGTTCTTC,CSVFTGTGLDEQFF
TRBV29-1,TRBJ1-2,.,few,TGCAGCATCGCCCCCGGGCCCCTCGATGGCTACACCTTC,CSIAPGPLDGYTF
TRBV4-1,TRBJ2-2,TRBD2,.,TGCGCCAGCAGCCTCCCCGGCAGGCGGGAGGGGAACACCGGGGAGCTGTTTTTT,CASSLPGRREGNTGELFF
TRBV12-3/TRBV12-4,TRBJ2-1,.,many,TGTGCCAGCAGTTTCGAGAAGCAGTTCTTC,CASSFEKQFF
TRBV20-1,TRBJ2-5,.,many,TGCAGTGCTAGTGAAGCCGAAGAGACCCAGTACTTC,CSASEAEETQYF
TRBV30,TRBJ2-3,.,.,TGTGCCTGGAGACCGCCCGGGGGATTTGTGACAGATACGCAGTATTTT,CAWRPPGGFVTDTQYF
TRBV6-1,TRBJ2-7,TRBD2,few,TGTGCCAGCACCTACAGGGCTAGCGGGACGTACGAGCAGTACTTC,CASTYRASGTYEQYF
TRBV7-2,TRBJ2-4,.,.,TGTGCCGGCAGCTTCACCCCGGCTGGCAAAAACATTCAGTACTTC,CAGSFTPAGKNIQYF
TRBV28,TRBJ2-1,TRBD2,many,TGTGCCAGCAGTTTCCATAGCGGGAGGGGAGATGAGCAGTTCTTC,CASSFHSGRGDEQFF
TRBV6-1,TRBJ1-1,.,many,TGTGCCAGCACCGGCTATTTGAACACTGAAGCTTTCTTT,CASTGYLNTEAFF
TRBV4-2,TRBJ2-1,TRBD2,.,TGTGCCAGCAGCCAAGATACGAGAAGCGGGAGCTCGTACAATGAGCAGTTCTTC,CASSQDTRSGSSYNEQFF
TRBV28,TRBJ1-2,.,once,TGTGCCAGCTGGCAACGGGGTGGCGGCTATGGCTACACCTTC,CASWQRGGGYGYTF
TRBV7-9,TRBJ2-7,.,.,TGTGCCAGCAGCCCGACGCCGGCCTCCTACGAGCAGTACTTC,CASSPTPASYEQYF
TRBV3-1,TRBJ2-5,.,.,TGTGCCAGCAGCCACGCGACGGGCCGGGAGGAGACCCAGTACTTC,CASSHATGREETQYF
TRBV29-1,TRBJ2-7,TRBD2,.,TGCAGCGCTGCTAGCGGGAGTGGCGAGCAGTACTTC,CSAASGSGEQYF
TRBV30,TRBJ1-1,.,many,TGTGCCTGGAGTTACAAATTCCGGGGGATCGCTGAAGCTTTCTTT,CAWSYKFRGIAEAFF
TRBV9,TRBJ2-1,TRBD2,few,TGTGCCAGCACCCGCTCGGGAGGGTGGAGCTCCTACAATGAGCAGTTCTTC,CASTRSGGWSSYNEQFF
TRBV11-3,TRBJ2-1,.,many,TGTGCCAGCAGCTTAATAGGGTACAATGAGCAGTTCTTC,CASSLIGYNEQFF
TRBV15,TRBJ2-3,.,.,TGTACCACCAGCAGAGAGGTCACAGATACGCAGTATTTT,CTTSREVTDTQYF
TRBV15,TRBJ2-1,.,many,TGTGCCACCAGCAGAGGAGGGGAACGCATCTACAATGAGCAGTTCTTC,CATSRGGERIYNEQFF